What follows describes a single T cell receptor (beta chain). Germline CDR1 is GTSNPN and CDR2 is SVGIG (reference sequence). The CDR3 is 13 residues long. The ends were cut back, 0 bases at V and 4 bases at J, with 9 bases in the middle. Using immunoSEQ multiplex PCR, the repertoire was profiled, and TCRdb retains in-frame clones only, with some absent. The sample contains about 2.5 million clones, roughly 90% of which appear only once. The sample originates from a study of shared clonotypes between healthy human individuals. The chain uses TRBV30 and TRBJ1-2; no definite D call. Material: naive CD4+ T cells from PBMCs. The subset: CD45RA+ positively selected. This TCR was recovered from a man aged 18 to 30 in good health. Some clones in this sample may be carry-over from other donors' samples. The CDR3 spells CAWSVVHLYGYTF. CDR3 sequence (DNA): TGTGCCTGGAGTGTGGTGCATCTCTATGGCTACACCTTC.